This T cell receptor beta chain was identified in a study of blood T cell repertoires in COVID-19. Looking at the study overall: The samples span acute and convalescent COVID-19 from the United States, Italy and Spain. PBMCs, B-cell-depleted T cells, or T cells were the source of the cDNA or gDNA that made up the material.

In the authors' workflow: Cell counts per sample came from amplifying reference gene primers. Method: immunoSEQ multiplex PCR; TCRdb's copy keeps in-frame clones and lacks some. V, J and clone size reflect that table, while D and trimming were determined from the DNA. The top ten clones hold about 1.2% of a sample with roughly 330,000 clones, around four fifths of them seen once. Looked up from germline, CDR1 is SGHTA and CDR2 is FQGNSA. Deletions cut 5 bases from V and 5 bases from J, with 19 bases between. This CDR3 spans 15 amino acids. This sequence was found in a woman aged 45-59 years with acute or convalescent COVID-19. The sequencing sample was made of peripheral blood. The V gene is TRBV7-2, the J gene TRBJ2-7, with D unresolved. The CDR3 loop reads CASSPQAGASDEQYF. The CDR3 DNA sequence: TGTGCCAGCAGCCCCCAGGCAGGTGCCTCAGACGAGCAGTACTTC.